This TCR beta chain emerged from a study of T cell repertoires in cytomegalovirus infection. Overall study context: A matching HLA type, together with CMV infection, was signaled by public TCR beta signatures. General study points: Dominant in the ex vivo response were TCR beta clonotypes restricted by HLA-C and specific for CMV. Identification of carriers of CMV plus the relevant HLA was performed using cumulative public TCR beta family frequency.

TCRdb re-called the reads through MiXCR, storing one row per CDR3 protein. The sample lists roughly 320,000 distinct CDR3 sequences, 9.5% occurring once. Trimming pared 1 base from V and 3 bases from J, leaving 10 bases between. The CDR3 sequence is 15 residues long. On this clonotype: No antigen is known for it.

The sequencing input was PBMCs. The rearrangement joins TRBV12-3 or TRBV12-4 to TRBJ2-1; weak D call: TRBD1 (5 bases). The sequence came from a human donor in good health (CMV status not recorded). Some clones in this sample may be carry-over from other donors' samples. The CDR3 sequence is CASSLDARDYNEQFF. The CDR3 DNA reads TGTGCCAGCAGTTTAGATGCCAGGGACTACAATGAGCAGTTCTTC.